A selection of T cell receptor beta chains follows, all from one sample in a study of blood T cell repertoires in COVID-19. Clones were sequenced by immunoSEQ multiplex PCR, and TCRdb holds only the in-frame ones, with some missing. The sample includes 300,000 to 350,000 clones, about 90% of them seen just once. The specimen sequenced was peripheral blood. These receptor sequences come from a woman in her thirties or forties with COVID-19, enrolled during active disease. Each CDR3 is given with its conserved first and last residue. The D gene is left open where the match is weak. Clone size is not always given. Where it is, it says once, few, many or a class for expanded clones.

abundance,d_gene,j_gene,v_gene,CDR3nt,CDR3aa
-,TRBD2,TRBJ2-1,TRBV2,TGTGCCAGCAGTGATAAGGGCGGGGGGTCCTACAATGAGCAGTTCTTC,CASSDKGGGSYNEQFF
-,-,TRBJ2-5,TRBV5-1,TGCGCCAGCAGCTTGGAGGCTGTCAGGGAGACCCAGTACTTC,CASSLEAVRETQYF
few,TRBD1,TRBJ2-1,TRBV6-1,TGTGCCAGCAGTGTAATGACAGGGGGTACCTACAATGAGCAGTTCTTC,CASSVMTGGTYNEQFF
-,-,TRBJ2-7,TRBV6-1,TGTGCCAGCAGTGAAGAATGGCCTTCAAAGCAGTACTTC,CASSEEWPSKQYF
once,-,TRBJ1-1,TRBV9,TGTGCCAGCAGCGTCGATCTGGGGGGCACTGAAGCTTTCTTT,CASSVDLGGTEAFF
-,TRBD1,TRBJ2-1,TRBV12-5,TGTGCTAGTGGTTGGGGGGACAGGGGACCCTACAATGAGCAGTTCTTC,CASGWGDRGPYNEQFF
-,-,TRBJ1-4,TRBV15,TGTGCCACCAGCAGAGATCGGCAGGCAACAAAACTGTTTTTT,CATSRDRQATKLFF
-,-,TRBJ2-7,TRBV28,TGTGCCAGCAGTCTCCCACCCGGGTTAGACTTC,CASSLPPGLDF
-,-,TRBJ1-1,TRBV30,TGTGCCTGGAGTGTATCGTACACTGAAGCTTTCTTT,CAWSVSYTEAFF
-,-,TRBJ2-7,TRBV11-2,TGTGCCAGCAGCTCCAAAAATTCCGGGACTCCGAAACCCTACGAGCAGTACTTC,CASSSKNSGTPKPYEQYF
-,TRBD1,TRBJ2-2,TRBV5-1,TGCGCCAGCAGCCGGGGACAGGGAACGAACACCGGGGAGCTGTTTTTT,CASSRGQGTNTGELFF